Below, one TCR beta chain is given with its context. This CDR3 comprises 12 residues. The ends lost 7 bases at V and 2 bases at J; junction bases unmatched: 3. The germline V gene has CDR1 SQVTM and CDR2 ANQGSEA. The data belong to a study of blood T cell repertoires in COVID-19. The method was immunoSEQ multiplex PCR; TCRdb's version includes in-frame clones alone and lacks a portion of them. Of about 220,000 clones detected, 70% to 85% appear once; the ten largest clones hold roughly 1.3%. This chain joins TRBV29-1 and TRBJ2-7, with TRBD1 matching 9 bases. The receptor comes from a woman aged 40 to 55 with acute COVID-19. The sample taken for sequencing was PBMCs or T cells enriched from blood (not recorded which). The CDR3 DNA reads TGCAGCGGCGGGACAGGGCCCTACGAGCAGTACTTC. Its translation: CSGGTGPYEQYF.